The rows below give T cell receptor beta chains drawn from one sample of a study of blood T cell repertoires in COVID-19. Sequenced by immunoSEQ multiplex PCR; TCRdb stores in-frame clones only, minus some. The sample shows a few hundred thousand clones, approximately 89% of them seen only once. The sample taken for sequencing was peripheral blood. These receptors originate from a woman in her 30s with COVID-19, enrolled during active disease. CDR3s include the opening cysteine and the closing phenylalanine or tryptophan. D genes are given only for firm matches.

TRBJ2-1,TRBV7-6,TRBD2,CASSLGTSGVDEQFF
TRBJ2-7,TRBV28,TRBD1,CASSLVTGGAYEQYF
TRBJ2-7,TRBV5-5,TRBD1,CASSLAGTVLYEQYF
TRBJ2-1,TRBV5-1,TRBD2,CASSGRTSGNEQFF
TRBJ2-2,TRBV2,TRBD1,CASSGQGIITGELFF
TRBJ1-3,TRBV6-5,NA,CASTRGVPSGNTIYF
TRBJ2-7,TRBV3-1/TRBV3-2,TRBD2,CASSQEMAGGVDEQYF
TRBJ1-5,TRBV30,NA,CAFSGGNQPQHF
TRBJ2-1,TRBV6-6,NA,CASSYVGSAGEQFF
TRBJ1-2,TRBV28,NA,CASSLRRGDGYTF
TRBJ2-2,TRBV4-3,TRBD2,CASSQTLLAGGPTGELFF
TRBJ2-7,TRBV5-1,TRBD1,CASSPGTGGGEQYF
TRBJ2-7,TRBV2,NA,CASSPFHLGDEQYF
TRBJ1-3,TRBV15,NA,CATSRSRGRSGNTIYF
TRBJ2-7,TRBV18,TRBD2,CASSPGFSGSYEQYF
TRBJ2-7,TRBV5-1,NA,CASSLTSYEQYF
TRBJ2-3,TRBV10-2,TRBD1,CASRKTGGRDTDTQYF
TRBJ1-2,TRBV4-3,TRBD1,CASSQNRGYNLKNYGYTF
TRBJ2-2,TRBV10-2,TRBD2,CASSEFGLAVITGELFF
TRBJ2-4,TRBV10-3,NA,CAISEGEGVVRNIQYF
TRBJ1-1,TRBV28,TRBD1,CASSQLGGTVGLGHTEAFF
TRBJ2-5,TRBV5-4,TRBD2,CASSERGPETQYF
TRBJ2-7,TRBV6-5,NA,CASSYRLTEQYF
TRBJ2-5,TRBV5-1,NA,CASSDTGQPWETQYF
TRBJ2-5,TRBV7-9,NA,CASGHGVVGETQYF